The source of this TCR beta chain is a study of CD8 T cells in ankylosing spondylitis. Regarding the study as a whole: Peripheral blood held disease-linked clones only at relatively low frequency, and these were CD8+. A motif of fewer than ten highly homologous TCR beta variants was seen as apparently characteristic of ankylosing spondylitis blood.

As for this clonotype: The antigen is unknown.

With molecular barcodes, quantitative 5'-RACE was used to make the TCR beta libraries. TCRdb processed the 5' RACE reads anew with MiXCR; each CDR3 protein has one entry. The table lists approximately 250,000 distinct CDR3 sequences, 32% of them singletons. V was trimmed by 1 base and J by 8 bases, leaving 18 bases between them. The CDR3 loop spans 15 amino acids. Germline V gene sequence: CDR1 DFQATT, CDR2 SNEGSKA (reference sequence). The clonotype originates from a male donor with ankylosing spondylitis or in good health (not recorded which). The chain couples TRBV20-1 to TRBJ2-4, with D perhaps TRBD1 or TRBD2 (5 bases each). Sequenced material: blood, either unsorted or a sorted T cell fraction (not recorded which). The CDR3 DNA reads TGCAGTGCTAGAGTAGGGCCGAGGGGTCGGCACATTCAGTACTTC. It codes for CSARVGPRGRHIQYF.